The sequence of this TCR beta chain was determined in a study of CD8 T cells in Susac syndrome. General study points: The authors acknowledged that the study's TCR sequencing and HLA analysis involved relatively few individuals.

The germline gives CDR1 SGHRS, CDR2 YFSETQ. This CDR3 has 14 amino acids. V gave up 4 bases and J gave up 5 bases; unmatched junction bases: 6. RNA in amounts of roughly 0.5 to 1 ug was reverse transcribed with random hexamers. Amplification of TCR beta CDR3 was carried out by immunoSEQ multiplex PCR, which covered 54 Vbeta and 13 Jbeta segments. TCRdb recomputed calls from the immunoSEQ multiplex PCR reads with MiXCR, one row per CDR3 protein. The sample has about 430,000 distinct CDR3 sequences, about 85% seen once; the top ten hold more than 0.09%. On this clonotype: Its antigen is currently unknown.

Sequences were obtained from CD8+ T cells from PBMCs. The chain employs TRBV5-1 and TRBJ2-7, with 10 bases identical to TRBD1. The TCR was taken from a human donor with multiple sclerosis. DNA of the CDR3: TGCGCCAGCAGCCTCCGGGACAGGGGCGACGAGCAGTACTTC. This gives the protein CASSLRDRGDEQYF.